Shown below are 29 T cell receptor beta chains from a single sample sequenced in a study of blood T cells in healthy people across ages. The authors ran a second PCR of about 6 to 12 cycles using a sample-barcoded 5' primer and a J-beta primer mix. MiXCR, applied by TCRdb to the 5' RACE reads, yields one record per CDR3 protein. The data show approximately 1,000,000 distinct CDR3 sequences, under 45% seen once. Sequenced: blood. These receptors were obtained from a woman in her sixties or seventies in good health.

The CDR3, as DNA: TGTGCCAGCTCACCACCGGGACGGGGAGAGGGGACAGATACGCAGTATTTT. This gives the protein CASSPPGRGEGTDTQYF. The chain joins TRBV18 to TRBJ2-3; either TRBD1 or TRBD2 may supply D (5 bases each). The CDR3 loop spans 17 amino acids. Germline CDR1 and CDR2: KGHSH and LQKENI. Trimming shortened V by 0 bases and J by 3 bases, and 16 bases separated the two germline ends.

This chain connects TRBV3-1 to TRBJ2-1; either TRBD1 or TRBD2 may fit D (5 bases each). TRBJ2-7 explains the end of the DNA better; the J call may be wrong. CDR1 is LGHDT and CDR2 is YNNKEL in the germline V gene (reference sequence). This CDR3 is built from 15 residues. CDR3 sequence (DNA): TGTGCCAGCAGCCAAGATAACGGGGCGGGCAATGAGCAGTACTTC. Encoded protein: CASSQDNGAGNEQYF.

The CDR3 sequence: CASSFRMVAGVNEQYF. CDR3 nucleotide sequence: TGTGCCAGCAGCTTTCGGATGGTAGCGGGAGTCAATGAGCAGTACTTC. The chain has TRBV7-9 and TRBJ2-7, with 9 bases that match TRBD2. Germline V gives CDR1 SEHNR, CDR2 FQNEAQ (reference sequence). J was trimmed by 7 bases and V by 3 bases; bases with no gene match: 13. This CDR3 region has 16 residues.

This sequence joins TRBV15 and TRBJ2-6, with D uncertain. This CDR3 region has 16 residues. V dropped 6 bases and J dropped 2 bases, with 14 bases sitting between them. The V gene's germline CDR1 is LNHNV and CDR2 YYDKDF (reference sequence). CDR3 nucleotide sequence: TGTGCCACCAGTCGGCCCCGCCGGGCTGGGGCCAACGTCCTGACTTTC. This encodes CATSRPRRAGANVLTF.

The sample holds a few counts of this clonotype. This chain links TRBV7-2 with TRBJ1-4; D is ambiguous. The CDR3 is 13 amino acids. Between the trimmed V and J ends, which lost 2 bases and 8 bases, there was a span of 9 bases. Germline loops: CDR1 SGHTA, CDR2 FQGNSA. The CDR3 loop is CASSLWGAEKLFF. The CDR3 DNA is TGTGCCAGCAGCTTATGGGGAGCAGAAAAACTGTTTTTT.

This rearrangement joins TRBV20-1 to TRBJ2-7; D remains unclear. Per the germline V gene, CDR1 is DFQATT and CDR2 is SNEGSKA (reference sequence). Trimming took off 6 bases at V and 4 bases at J, with 16 bases between the two ends. CDR3 size: 13 residues. CDR3 sequence reads: CSAFNPLLYEQYF. The CDR3 coding sequence is TGCAGTGCATTCAATCCCCTCCTATACGAGCAGTACTTC.

The chain employs TRBV6-7 and TRBJ1-4; TRBD1 matches 7 bases. TRBV6-7 is labeled an ORF, and its function is uncertain. The CDR3 runs 15 residues. V lost 6 bases, J lost 6 bases, and 10 bases stayed unmatched. In nucleotides, the CDR3 is TGTGCCAGCAGCACTCCTGACAGGGAGGATGAAAAACTGTTTTTT. Translation gives CASSTPDREDEKLFF.

As concerns this clonotype: At one end, the junction sequence differs from germline, possibly due to a read error. CDR3 protein: CACSQTSETDTQYF. In DNA, the CDR3 is TGTGCCTGCAGCCAAACTAGTGAAACAGATACGCAGTATTTT. The chain couples TRBV7-9 to TRBJ2-3, with D perhaps TRBD2 (5 bases). The CDR3 loop spans 14 amino acids. Germline CDR1 and CDR2: SEHNR and FQNEAQ (reference sequence). Combining the CDR3 with reference TRBV7-9 and TRBJ2-3 gives the whole variable domain DTGVSQNPRHKITKRGQNVTFRCDPISEHNRLYWYRQTLGQGPEFLTYFQNEAQLEKSRLLSDRFSAERPKGSFSTLEIQRTEQGDSAMYLCACSQTSETDTQYFGPGTRLTVL.

On this clonotype: This may stem from a read error, because a much larger clone lies one nucleotide away. The chain links TRBV2 to TRBJ2-1, with a weak D call TRBD1 (5 bases). The V gene's germline CDR1 is SNHLY and CDR2 FYNNEI. This CDR3 is 15 amino acids long. Trimming took off 6 bases at V and 0 bases at J, with 12 bases between the two ends. CDR3 DNA sequence: TGTGCCAGCAGCGGTGGGGCGAGCTCCTACAATGAGCAGTTCTTC. Its protein product is CASSGGASSYNEQFF.

The chain employs TRBV6-1 and TRBJ2-7, with 7 bases fitting TRBD2. Germline V gene data show CDR1 as MNHNS and CDR2 as SASEGT. V lost 7 bases to trimming and J lost 4 bases; unmatched junction nucleotides: 13. This CDR3 is built from 15 residues. The DNA for the CDR3 is TGTGCCAGCATATCGGGAGGTAGACCATCTTACGAGCAGTACTTC. Residues: CASISGGRPSYEQYF.

This clonotype has a single count. The chain links TRBV20-1 to TRBJ2-1, with D hard to call. The V gene's germline CDR1 is DFQATT and CDR2 SNEGSKA (reference sequence). There are 14 residues in the CDR3. V lost 1 base to trimming and J lost 2 bases, with 9 bases between them. The CDR3 loop reads CSARGPRPYNEQFF. The CDR3 DNA follows: TGCAGTGCTAGAGGGCCCCGCCCCTACAATGAGCAGTTCTTC.

The chain combines TRBV9 with TRBJ2-5; TRBD2 might be the D (5 bases). CDR1 SGDLS and CDR2 YYNGEE come from the germline V gene. The CDR3 is 14 amino acids. The V end was cut by 0 bases, the J end by 4 bases, with 10 bases between. DNA of the CDR3: TGTGCCAGCAGCGTAGAGGCTAGCCGAGAGACCCAGTACTTC. It specifies CASSVEASRETQYF.

This chain joins TRBV20-1 and TRBJ1-3, with 7 bases that match TRBD1. V lost 6 bases to trimming and J lost 0 bases; unmatched junction nucleotides: 11. This CDR3 spans 16 amino acids. CDR1 DFQATT and CDR2 SNEGSKA come from the germline V gene (reference sequence). The CDR3: CSALLQGLNSGNTIYF. CDR3 sequence (DNA): TGCAGTGCCCTTTTACAGGGGCTTAACTCTGGAAACACCATATATTTT.

The chain recombines TRBV12-3 or TRBV12-4 with TRBJ2-7, with D maybe TRBD2 (5 bases). The CDR3 covers 14 residues. With 1 base removed from V and 6 bases from J, the gap between germline ends came to 13 bases. CDR3 in amino acids: CASSLDPRGIEQYF. DNA for the CDR3: TGTGCCAGCAGTTTAGACCCCCGGGGAATCGAGCAGTACTTC.

In its sample, this clonotype was seen a few times. The V gene is TRBV5-6, the J gene TRBJ2-7, with D perhaps given as TRBD1 or TRBD2 (5 bases each). V dropped 4 bases and J dropped 3 bases, with 23 bases sitting between them. The length of the CDR3 is 17 residues. CDR1 is SGHDT, CDR2 YYEEEE, per germline. The CDR3 DNA follows: TGTGCCAGCAGCCGTGGAGGCGGCGGCGGAACAGGCTACGAGCAGTACTTC. It translates to CASSRGGGGGTGYEQYF. Complete variable domain (other parts from reference TRBV5-6 and TRBJ2-7): DAGVTQSPTHLIKTRGQQVTLRCSPKSGHDTVSWYQQALGQGPQFIFQYYEEEERQRGNFPDRFSGHQFPNYSSELNVNALLLGDSALYLCASSRGGGGGTGYEQYFGPGTRLTVT.

The rearrangement joins TRBV20-1 to TRBJ2-7; TRBD2 is a possible D gene (6 bases). In germline, CDR1 is DFQATT, CDR2 SNEGSKA (reference sequence). V lost 3 bases to trimming and J lost 0 bases, with 15 bases between them. The CDR3 sequence is 15 residues long. The CDR3 DNA reads as TGCAGTGCTAGCACGATGGAGGGGAGCTCCTACGAGCAGTACTTC. Amino acids: CSASTMEGSSYEQYF.

This chain links TRBV29-1 with TRBJ2-2; D is ambiguous. Trimming removed 6 bases at V and 6 bases at J, with 20 bases between. This CDR3 comprises 15 residues. CDR1 and CDR2 from the germline V gene are SQVTM and ANQGSEA. The CDR3, as DNA: TGCAGCGTGATTTGGGGTGGCAGGATGGCCGGGGAGCTGTTTTTT. This gives the protein CSVIWGGRMAGELFF.

This clonotype has a single count. This rearrangement joins TRBV20-1 to TRBJ2-7; D uncertain. The V and J ends lost 0 bases and 3 bases respectively, with 15 bases between them. Germline-derived CDR1 and CDR2 are DFQATT and SNEGSKA (reference sequence). The length of the CDR3 is 15 residues. The CDR3 DNA reads TGCAGTGCTAGAGAGACTCGCTTTCGAGGCTACGAGCAGTACTTC. This codes for CSARETRFRGYEQYF.

The chain uses TRBV27 and TRBJ2-4; D may be TRBD2 (6 bases). The CDR3 consists of 16 residues. V was shortened by 3 bases and J by 1 base, with 13 bases between the two germline ends. Germline loops: CDR1 MNHEY, CDR2 SMNVEV (reference sequence). CDR3 sequence reads: CASSFPGVEAKNIQYF. The CDR3 region has the DNA TGTGCCAGCAGTTTTCCGGGAGTTGAGGCCAAAAACATTCAGTACTTC.

CDR3 loop: CSARGGLAGGPADTQYF. The CDR3 DNA is TGCAGTGCTAGGGGCGGACTAGCGGGAGGGCCTGCAGATACGCAGTATTTT. The chain links TRBV20-1 to TRBJ2-3, with 15 nucleotides matching TRBD2. The J segment lost 4 bases and the V segment lost 3 bases, leaving 8 bases of the junction unmatched. The CDR3 sequence is 17 residues long. The germline gives CDR1 DFQATT, CDR2 SNEGSKA (reference sequence).

The chain is built from TRBV11-2 and TRBJ2-2; D remains ambiguous. Trimming shortened V by 1 base and J by 7 bases, and 10 bases separated the two germline ends. Germline CDR1 SGHAT, CDR2 FQNNGV. The CDR3 is made up of 14 amino acids. The CDR3 DNA reads as TGTGCCAGCAGCTTAGTAGGGCGTGGCGGGGAGCTGTTTTTT. Amino acids: CASSLVGRGGELFF. Full variable domain (remainder filled in from reference TRBV11-2 and TRBJ2-2): EAGVAQSPRYKIIEKRQSVAFWCNPISGHATLYWYQQILGQGPKLLIQFQNNGVVDDSQLPKDRFSAERLKGVDSTLKIQPAKLEDSAVYLCASSLVGRGGELFFGEGSRLTVL.

This chain connects TRBV6-5 to TRBJ1-2; D gene ambiguous. The CDR3 loop spans 13 amino acids. V was clipped by 2 bases and J by 4 bases, with 8 bases between them. Germline lookup yields CDR1 MNHEY and CDR2 SVGAGI. The CDR3 loop is CASSYGMGYGYTF. The CDR3 nucleotides are TGTGCCAGCAGTTACGGGATGGGCTATGGCTACACCTTC.

The rearrangement joins TRBV28 to TRBJ2-1, with TRBD2 matching over 9 bases. Gene TRBJ2-7 matches the end of the DNA better, so the J call may be wrong. The germline V gene encodes CDR1 MDHEN and CDR2 SYDVKM. The CDR3 loop spans 16 amino acids. The CDR3 bases are TGTGCCAGCAGCGATGTTAGCGGGAGCATATACAATGAGCAGTACTTC. It encodes CASSDVSGSIYNEQYF.

The V gene is TRBV28, the J gene TRBJ2-7, with D possibly matching TRBD2 (6 bases). The CDR3 totals 14 residues. Germline lookup yields CDR1 MDHEN and CDR2 SYDVKM. V was shortened by 8 bases and J by 5 bases, with 19 bases between the two germline ends. DNA for the CDR3: TGTGCCAGCGGATTCGCCGGGACTCGAAACGAGCAGTACTTC. The encoded protein is CASGFAGTRNEQYF.

This sequence joins TRBV11-3 and TRBJ2-1; unclear D gene. V was clipped by 1 base and J by 5 bases, with 6 bases between them. Germline V lookup: CDR1 SGHNT, CDR2 YENEEA. This CDR3 spans 13 amino acids. The CDR3 is CASSLGANNEQFF. Here the CDR3 DNA reads TGTGCCAGCAGCTTAGGAGCGAACAATGAGCAGTTCTTC.

This clonotype was counted only a few times. The chain joins TRBV3-1 to TRBJ1-1; 8 bases align to TRBD1. Looked up from germline, CDR1 is LGHDT and CDR2 is YNNKEL (reference sequence). The junction had 2 bases not matched to a gene; V was cut back by 5 bases and J by 0 bases. The CDR3 has 14 residues. The CDR3 sequence: CASSGTGLNTEAFF. CDR3 bases: TGTGCCAGCAGCGGGACAGGTTTGAACACTGAAGCTTTCTTT.

The chain combines TRBV6-5 with TRBJ1-1, with D hard to call. V was cut by 0 bases and J by 3 bases, with 5 bases left in between. There are 13 residues in the CDR3. In germline, CDR1 is MNHEY, CDR2 SVGAGI. DNA of the CDR3: TGTGCCAGCAGTTACTCGAGGGACACTGAAGCTTTCTTT. It is translated as CASSYSRDTEAFF.

Many counts were recorded for this clonotype. The V and J genes are TRBV12-3 or TRBV12-4 and TRBJ2-5; TRBD1 or TRBD2 may be the D gene (5 bases each). V dropped 3 bases and J dropped 11 bases, with 19 bases sitting between them. The CDR3 runs to 14 residues. The CDR3 sequence is CASSFRPAVGEQYF. For the CDR3, the DNA is TGTGCCAGCAGTTTTAGACCCGCAGTGGGGGAGCAGTACTTC.

This rearrangement joins TRBV20-1 to TRBJ2-3, with 14 bases lining up with TRBD2. V shed 6 bases, J shed 2 bases, and the junction held 7 bases outside the gene matches. The CDR3 is made up of 16 amino acids. Germline V gives CDR1 DFQATT, CDR2 SNEGSKA (reference sequence). The CDR3 DNA reads as TGCAGTGCCCCTCGGACTAGCGGGAGGCCCACAGATACGCAGTATTTT. This gives the protein CSAPRTSGRPTDTQYF.